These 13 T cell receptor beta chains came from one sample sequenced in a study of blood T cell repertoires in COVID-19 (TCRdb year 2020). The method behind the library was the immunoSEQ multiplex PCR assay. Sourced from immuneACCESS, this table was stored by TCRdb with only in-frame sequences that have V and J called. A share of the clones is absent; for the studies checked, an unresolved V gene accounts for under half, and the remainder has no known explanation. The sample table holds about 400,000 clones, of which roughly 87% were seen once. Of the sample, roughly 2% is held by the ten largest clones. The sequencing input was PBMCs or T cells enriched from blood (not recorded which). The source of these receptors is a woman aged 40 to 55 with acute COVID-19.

The CDR3 sequence is CASSLVVDYNEQFF. The CDR3, as DNA: TGTGCCAGCAGCTTAGTAGTCGACTACAATGAGCAGTTCTTC. The gene calls are TRBV7-2 and TRBJ2-1; no clear D gene. CDR3 length: 14 residues. V gave up 1 base and J gave up 3 bases, with 7 bases separating them. Germline-derived CDR1 and CDR2 are SGHTA and FQGNSA.

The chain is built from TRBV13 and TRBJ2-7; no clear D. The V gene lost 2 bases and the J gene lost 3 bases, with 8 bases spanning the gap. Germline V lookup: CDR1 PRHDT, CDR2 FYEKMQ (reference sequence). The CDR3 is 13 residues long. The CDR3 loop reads CASSLKRGYEQYF. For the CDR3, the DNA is TGTGCCAGCAGCTTAAAGCGTGGCTACGAGCAGTACTTC.

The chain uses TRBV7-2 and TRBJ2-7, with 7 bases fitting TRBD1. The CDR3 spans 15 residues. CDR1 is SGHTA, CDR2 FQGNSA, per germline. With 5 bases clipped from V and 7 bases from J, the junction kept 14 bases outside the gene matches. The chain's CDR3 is CASSPRGQSLSEQYF. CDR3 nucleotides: TGTGCCAGCAGCCCCCGGGGACAGTCCTTGAGTGAGCAGTACTTC.

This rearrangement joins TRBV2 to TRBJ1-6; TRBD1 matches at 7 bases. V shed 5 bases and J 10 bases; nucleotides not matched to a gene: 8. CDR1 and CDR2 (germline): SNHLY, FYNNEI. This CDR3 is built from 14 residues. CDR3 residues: CASSSDRPPSPLHF. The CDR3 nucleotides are TGTGCCAGCAGTTCGGACAGGCCTCCATCACCCCTCCACTTT.

CDR3 coding DNA: TGTGCCAGCTCAACGACAGGGGGGTACGAGCAGTACTTC. Its protein product is CASSTTGGYEQYF. V and J are TRBV27 and TRBJ2-7, with 9 bases matching TRBD1. The V segment lost 8 bases and the J segment 4 bases; nucleotides outside the gene matches: 6. Germline CDR1 and CDR2: MNHEY and SMNVEV (reference sequence). The CDR3 consists of 13 residues.

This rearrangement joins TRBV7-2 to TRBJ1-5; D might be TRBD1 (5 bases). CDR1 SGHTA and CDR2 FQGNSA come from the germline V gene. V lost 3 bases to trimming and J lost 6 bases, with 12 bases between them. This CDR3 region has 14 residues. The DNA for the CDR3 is TGTGCCAGCAGCTTCGGGGGGAGAGGTCAGCCCCAGCATTTT. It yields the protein CASSFGGRGQPQHF.

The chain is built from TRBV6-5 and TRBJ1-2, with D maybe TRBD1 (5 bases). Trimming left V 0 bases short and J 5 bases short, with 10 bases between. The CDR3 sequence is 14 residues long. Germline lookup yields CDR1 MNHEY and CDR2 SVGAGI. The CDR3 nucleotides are TGTGCCAGCAGTTACTCACTGGGGCAGTATGGCTACACCTTC. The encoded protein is CASSYSLGQYGYTF.

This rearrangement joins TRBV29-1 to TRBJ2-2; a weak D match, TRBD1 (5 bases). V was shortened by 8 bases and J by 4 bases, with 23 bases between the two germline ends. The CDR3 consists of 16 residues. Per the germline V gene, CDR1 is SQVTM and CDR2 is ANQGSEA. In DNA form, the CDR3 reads TGCAGCCCTGATCATCGGGCAGGGTGTGTCACCGGGGAGCTGTTTTTT. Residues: CSPDHRAGCVTGELFF.

CDR3 nucleotide sequence: TGTGCCAGCAGCACCGGGACTAGCGGGGGGCTCGACGAGCAGTACTTC. Encoded protein: CASSTGTSGGLDEQYF. The rearrangement uses TRBV9 and TRBJ2-7; 15 bases map to TRBD2. The CDR3 length is 16 residues. Losses at the gene ends were 4 bases for V and 5 bases for J; bases not matched to a gene: 7. Germline CDR1 reads SGDLS; CDR2 reads YYNGEE.

The CDR3 nucleotides are TGTGCCAGTAGCCCCATTAGGGACAGGGGGCGAGAGGAGCAGTACTTC. Translating gives CASSPIRDRGREEQYF. The chain recombines TRBV19 with TRBJ2-7, with 12 bases that match TRBD1. Trimming took 6 bases from V and 7 from J; bases not matched to a gene: 13. The germline V gene has CDR1 LNHDA and CDR2 SQIVND (reference sequence). The CDR3 sequence is 16 residues long.

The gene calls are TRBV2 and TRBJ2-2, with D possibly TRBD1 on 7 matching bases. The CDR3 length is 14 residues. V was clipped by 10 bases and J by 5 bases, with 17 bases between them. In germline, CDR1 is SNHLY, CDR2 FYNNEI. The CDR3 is CANRRQGGTGELFF. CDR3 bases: TGTGCCAACCGGAGACAGGGAGGAACCGGGGAGCTGTTTTTT.

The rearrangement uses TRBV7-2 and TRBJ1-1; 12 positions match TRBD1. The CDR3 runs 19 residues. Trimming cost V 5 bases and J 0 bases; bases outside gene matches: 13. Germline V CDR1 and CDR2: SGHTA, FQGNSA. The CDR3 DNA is TGTGCCAGCAGCGTGACTCCGGGACAGGGGGCGCGGATGAACACTGAAGCTTTCTTT. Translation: CASSVTPGQGARMNTEAFF.

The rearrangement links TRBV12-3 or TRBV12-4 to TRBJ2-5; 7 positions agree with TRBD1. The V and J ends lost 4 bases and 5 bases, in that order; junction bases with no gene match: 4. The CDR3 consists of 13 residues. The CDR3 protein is CASSSQGVETQYF. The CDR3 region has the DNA TGTGCCAGCAGTTCCCAGGGGGTTGAGACCCAGTACTTC.